This TCR beta chain was identified in a study of T-cell reconstitution after alpha-beta-depleted transplantation in children. V lost 2 bases, J lost 1 base, and 11 bases lay in between. CDR3 length equals 15 residues. CDR1 and CDR2 from the germline V gene are MNHEY and SVGAGI. Researchers prepared the TCRbeta library using unique molecular identifiers, the study reports. TCRdb passed the PCR reads through MiXCR, listing each CDR3 protein once. Found here are about 460,000 distinct CDR3 sequences, about 12% of them singletons; the top ten hold less than 6.5%. This specimen was PBMCs from the stem cell graft donor, taken from the stem cell graft. This clonotype was obtained from a human donor who donated a stem cell graft to a child with combined immunodeficiency. The rearrangement uses TRBV6-5 and TRBJ2-5; tentatively, D is TRBD1 (5 bases). The CDR3, as DNA: TGTGCCAGCAGTTACCCGACAGTGGGCCAAGAGACCCAGTACTTC. Translated, it gives CASSYPTVGQETQYF.